This T cell receptor beta chain was profiled in a study of T cell repertoires in cytomegalovirus infection. Study at large: Indications of both CMV infection and matching HLA type were provided by public TCR beta signatures. Whole-study results and caveats: Public TCR beta family frequency separated CMV-and-HLA carriers, including in an independent cohort.

Notes on this clonotype: Its antigen is as yet unknown.

Using its own MiXCR run on the reads, TCRdb lists one record per CDR3 protein. The sample includes hundreds of thousands of distinct CDR3 sequences, 20% to 30% of them seen just once. Specimen: CD8+ T cells from PBMCs. This clonotype originated in a human donor in good health (CMV status not recorded). Some clones in this sample may be carry-over from other donors' samples.

This CDR3 reads CSARGQYSNQPQHF. The CDR3 nucleotides are TGCAGTGCTAGAGGACAGTATAGCAATCAGCCCCAGCATTTT. The chain employs TRBV20-1 and TRBJ1-5; possible D gene TRBD1, 5 bases. This CDR3 region has 14 residues. CDR1 and CDR2 from the germline V gene are DFQATT and SNEGSKA (reference sequence). The V gene lost 1 base and the J gene lost 0 bases, with 7 bases spanning the gap.